This T cell receptor (beta chain) was captured in a study of T cell responses to AZD1222 COVID-19 vaccine. Study results and caveats: Possibly, clonal diversity was underestimated; donors were largely white British and included more females. Without day 14 samples, only post-peak T cell repertoires were studied. Dominant at 160-218 and 743-854, vaccine-associated CD4 TCRs also spanned spike.

V lost 2 bases to trimming and J lost 3 bases, with 13 bases between them. The CDR3 spans 15 residues. Germline values: CDR1 GTSNPN, CDR2 SVGIG (reference sequence). The repertoire was sequenced with immunoSEQ multiplex PCR; TCRdb's copy has only in-frame clones and lacks some. The sample yields approximately 150,000 clones, approximately 88% seen once. This clone was detected only once. The antigen is undetermined. Sequenced material: peripheral blood, taken 28 days after the second dose of the MenACWY control vaccine. The chain carries TRBV30 and TRBJ1-4; a weak D match, TRBD1 (5 bases). This clonotype was obtained from an adult who received the MenACWY meningococcal vaccine as a control. CDR3 sequence reads: CAWSRGVFANEKLFF. CDR3 DNA sequence: TGTGCCTGGAGTAGAGGGGTGTTTGCTAATGAAAAACTGTTTTTT. Looking up the rest from reference TRBV30 and TRBJ1-4 gives the full variable domain: SQTIHQWPATLVQPVGSPLSLECTVEGTSNPNLYWYRQAAGRGLQLLFYSVGIGQISSEVPQNLSASRPQDRQFILSSKKLLLSDSGFYLCAWSRGVFANEKLFFGSGTQLSVL.